This T cell receptor beta chain was found in a study of Ad26.COV2.S vaccination and SARS-CoV-2 variants. The repertoire was sequenced with immunoSEQ multiplex PCR; TCRdb's copy has only in-frame clones and lacks some. The sample has some 480,000 clones, 87% seen once. CDR3 length equals 11 residues. Germline CDR1 reads SQVTM; CDR2 reads ANQGSEA. V lost 0 bases, J lost 10 bases, and 9 bases lay in between. Indicated treatment: roughly 20 received Ad26.COV2.S at low or high dose, single or two shots; about 5 received placebo; per-sample allocation not given. The samples date from day 63 after the first vaccine or placebo injection.

The chain couples TRBV29-1 to TRBJ1-1; D is unclear. The source is a person between 18 and 65 years old who received the Ad26.COV2.S COVID-19 vaccine or a placebo. Specimen: peripheral blood, collected in a trial of Ad26.COV2.S vaccine versus placebo. The chain's CDR3 is CSVEEGARAFF. In nucleotides, the CDR3 is TGCAGCGTTGAAGAAGGAGCGAGAGCTTTCTTT.